A selection of T cell receptor beta chains follows, all from one sample in a study of T cells in Graves' hyperthyroidism and ophthalmopathy. TCRdb recomputed calls from the multiplex PCR reads with MiXCR, one row per CDR3 protein. Counted here are a few hundred thousand distinct CDR3 sequences, roughly 13% occurring once; the ten biggest clones make up less than 25%. Sequenced: blood. These receptors were collected from a young man with Graves' hyperthyroidism that later progressed to Graves' ophthalmopathy. Each CDR3 is given with its conserved first and last residue. Fields, in order: J gene, D gene, V gene, clone size, CDR3 protein, CDR3 DNA. A D gene is named only where the DNA matches it firmly. Clone size is shown for a subset of rows, as once, few, many or a class of expanded clone.

J: TRBJ1-5
D: TRBD1
V: TRBV28
size: .
CDR3: CAGSQTGEGQPQHF
DNA: TGTGCCGGCAGTCAGACAGGGGAGGGTCAGCCCCAGCATTTT

J: TRBJ2-7
D: TRBD2
V: TRBV7-8
size: .
CDR3: CASSLGLRTYEQYF
DNA: TGTGCCAGCAGCTTGGGACTACGGACCTACGAGCAGTACTTC

J: TRBJ1-3
D: .
V: TRBV27
size: many
CDR3: CASSLGGISGNTIYF
DNA: TGTGCCAGCAGTTTAGGGGGAATCTCTGGAAACACCATATATTTT

J: TRBJ1-4
D: .
V: TRBV29-1
size: few
CDR3: CSVHPIGLNEKLFF
DNA: TGCAGCGTCCACCCGATAGGTCTAAATGAAAAACTGTTTTTT

J: TRBJ1-5
D: .
V: TRBV19
size: .
CDR3: CASSIPISNQPQHF
DNA: TGTGCCAGTAGTATCCCCATTAGCAATCAGCCCCAGCATTTT

J: TRBJ1-1
D: .
V: TRBV6-1
size: many
CDR3: CASTVQGSNTEAFF
DNA: TGTGCCAGCACGGTACAGGGTTCTAACACTGAAGCTTTCTTT

J: TRBJ2-6
D: .
V: TRBV6-1
size: .
CDR3: CASSEKGEGANVLTF
DNA: TGTGCCAGCAGTGAAAAGGGGGAAGGGGCCAACGTCCTGACTTTC

J: TRBJ1-4
D: .
V: TRBV3-1
size: .
CDR3: CASSQVTRAGPVNEKPFF
DNA: TGTGCCAGCAGCCAAGTTACCCGGGCGGGACCGGTGAATGAAAAACCGTTTTTT

J: TRBJ2-2
D: .
V: TRBV2
size: many
CDR3: CASTPTQNTGELFF
DNA: TGTGCCAGCACCCCCACACAGAACACCGGGGAGCTGTTTTTT

J: TRBJ2-6
D: .
V: TRBV19
size: .
CDR3: CASTGSGANVLTF
DNA: TGTGCCAGCACAGGTTCTGGGGCCAACGTCCTGACTTTC

J: TRBJ1-3
D: .
V: TRBV3-1
size: .
CDR3: CASSQDSGSGNTIYF
DNA: TGTGCCAGCAGCCAAGACTCAGGATCTGGAAACACCATATATTTT

J: TRBJ1-2
D: .
V: TRBV7-9
size: .
CDR3: CASSFPRRTGANYGYTF
DNA: TGTGCCAGCAGCTTCCCCCGCCGGACGGGAGCTAACTATGGCTACACCTTC

J: TRBJ1-2
D: .
V: TRBV5-4
size: few
CDR3: CASSLATNYGYTF
DNA: TGTGCCAGCAGCTTGGCAACTAACTATGGCTACACCTTC

J: TRBJ1-4
D: TRBD1
V: TRBV5-5
size: few
CDR3: CASSLGQGGGEKLFF
DNA: TGTGCCAGCAGCTTGGGACAGGGAGGAGGTGAAAAACTGTTTTTT

J: TRBJ2-7
D: .
V: TRBV12-3/TRBV12-4
size: many
CDR3: CASSPRIGEQYF
DNA: TGTGCCAGCAGTCCTCGGATAGGGGAGCAGTACTTC

J: TRBJ1-2
D: TRBD1
V: TRBV10-2
size: .
CDR3: CASSLDRVYGYTF
DNA: TGCGCCAGCAGTCTTGACAGGGTCTATGGCTACACCTTC

J: TRBJ1-2
D: .
V: TRBV5-6
size: .
CDR3: CASSFGSIYGYTF
DNA: TGTGCCAGCAGCTTCGGCAGCATCTACGGCTACACCTTC

J: TRBJ2-1
D: .
V: TRBV5-6
size: few
CDR3: CASRCNKYYTYNEQFF
DNA: TGTGCCAGCAGATGTAACAAGTACTATACCTACAATGAGCAGTTCTTC

J: TRBJ2-6
D: TRBD2
V: TRBV18
size: .
CDR3: CASSTASGAPSGANVLTF
DNA: TGTGCCAGCTCAACGGCTAGCGGGGCGCCCTCTGGGGCCAACGTCCTGACTTTC

J: TRBJ2-2
D: .
V: TRBV27
size: few
CDR3: CASSLSSGRYTGELFF
DNA: TGTGCCAGCAGTTTATCGTCCGGCCGATACACCGGGGAGCTGTTTTTT

J: TRBJ2-7
D: .
V: TRBV5-1
size: once
CDR3: CASSPEALGYPYDQYF
DNA: TGCGCCAGCAGCCCGGAAGCCCTGGGGTACCCGTACGACCAGTACTTC

J: TRBJ2-7
D: .
V: TRBV28
size: many
CDR3: CASNLKGPSYEQYF
DNA: TGTGCCAGCAACCTGAAGGGGCCCTCCTACGAGCAGTACTTC

J: TRBJ1-1
D: .
V: TRBV2
size: many
CDR3: CASTGAEAFF
DNA: TGTGCCAGCACGGGGGCCGAAGCTTTCTTT

J: TRBJ1-2
D: .
V: TRBV11-2
size: many
CDR3: CASSLDGAVNYGYTF
DNA: TGTGCCAGCAGCTTAGACGGGGCGGTAAACTATGGCTACACCTTC

J: TRBJ2-5
D: .
V: TRBV7-8
size: .
CDR3: CASSFQGSETQYF
DNA: TGTGCCAGCAGCTTTCAAGGGTCGGAGACCCAGTACTTC

J: TRBJ2-5
D: .
V: TRBV5-4
size: many
CDR3: CASSTRQGGETQYF
DNA: TGTGCCAGCAGCACTCGACAGGGAGGGGAGACCCAGTACTTC

J: TRBJ2-1
D: .
V: TRBV4-1
size: few
CDR3: CASSQENGDEQFF
DNA: TGCGCCAGCAGCCAAGAAAATGGCGATGAGCAGTTCTTC

J: TRBJ1-5
D: .
V: TRBV4-1
size: .
CDR3: CASSQADNQPQHF
DNA: TGCGCCAGCAGCCAAGCGGATAATCAGCCCCAGCATTTT

J: TRBJ2-7
D: .
V: TRBV28
size: few
CDR3: CASSLPPFAYEQYF
DNA: TGTGCCAGCAGTCTTCCCCCCTTTGCCTACGAGCAGTACTTC

J: TRBJ1-3
D: .
V: TRBV5-5
size: .
CDR3: CASSRGDYTGNTIYF
DNA: TGTGCCAGCAGCAGGGGGGACTATACTGGAAACACCATATATTTT

J: TRBJ2-2
D: TRBD1
V: TRBV5-1
size: many
CDR3: CASSGRGQNTGELFF
DNA: TGCGCCAGCAGCGGCAGGGGGCAAAATACCGGGGAGCTGTTTTTT

J: TRBJ1-1
D: .
V: TRBV6-2/TRBV6-3
size: many
CDR3: CASSLEVNTEAFF
DNA: TGTGCCAGCAGCCTGGAAGTTAACACTGAAGCTTTCTTT

J: TRBJ1-2
D: TRBD1
V: TRBV27
size: few
CDR3: CASSSTGDGYTF
DNA: TGTGCCAGCAGTTCGACAGGGGATGGCTACACCTTC

J: TRBJ1-5
D: .
V: TRBV20-1
size: .
CDR3: CSGTRDGDQPQHF
DNA: TGCAGTGGAACCCGGGACGGCGATCAGCCCCAGCATTTT

J: TRBJ2-1
D: TRBD2
V: TRBV28
size: many
CDR3: CASPPGLAGAFGNEQFF
DNA: TGTGCCAGCCCTCCGGGCCTAGCGGGGGCCTTTGGTAATGAGCAGTTCTTC

J: TRBJ2-4
D: TRBD2
V: TRBV4-2
size: .
CDR3: CASSQDSGGILAKNIQYF
DNA: TGTGCCAGCAGCCAAGATAGCGGGGGGATCCTGGCCAAAAACATTCAGTACTTC

J: TRBJ2-7
D: TRBD1
V: TRBV12-3/TRBV12-4
size: .
CDR3: CASSTGQAISYEQYF
DNA: TGTGCCAGCAGTACTGGACAGGCGATATCCTACGAGCAGTACTTC

J: TRBJ1-5
D: TRBD1
V: TRBV28
size: many
CDR3: CASRLGRGRVEQPQHF
DNA: TGTGCCAGCAGGTTAGGCAGGGGGCGGGTGGAACAGCCCCAGCATTTT

J: TRBJ2-5
D: .
V: TRBV28
size: many
CDR3: CASSSDLEPRGTQYF
DNA: TGTGCCAGCAGTTCAGACCTTGAACCCAGAGGGACCCAGTACTTC

J: TRBJ2-5
D: .
V: TRBV9
size: few
CDR3: CASSVLGPETQYF
DNA: TGTGCCAGCAGCGTACTGGGTCCAGAGACCCAGTACTTC

J: TRBJ1-5
D: .
V: TRBV15
size: .
CDR3: CATSLRTGAGQPQHF
DNA: TGTGCCACCAGCCTTCGTACAGGTGCGGGTCAGCCCCAGCATTTT

J: TRBJ2-7
D: .
V: TRBV6-1
size: .
CDR3: CATTRVREQYF
DNA: TGTGCCACCACCAGGGTGAGGGAGCAGTACTTC

J: TRBJ2-7
D: TRBD1
V: TRBV12-3/TRBV12-4
size: many
CDR3: CASTDRGAYEQYF
DNA: TGTGCCAGCACAGACAGGGGGGCCTACGAGCAGTACTTC

J: TRBJ1-6
D: .
V: TRBV7-9
size: few
CDR3: CASSRDKSSYNSPLHF
DNA: TGTGCCAGCAGCAGAGACAAGAGCTCCTATAATTCACCCCTCCACTTT

J: TRBJ1-1
D: TRBD1
V: TRBV12-3/TRBV12-4
size: many
CDR3: CASSQGQVAEAFF
DNA: TGTGCCAGCAGCCAGGGACAGGTGGCTGAAGCTTTCTTT

J: TRBJ1-1
D: TRBD1
V: TRBV19
size: few
CDR3: CASSTFRGDRGPEAFF
DNA: TGTGCCAGTAGTACTTTTCGAGGGGACAGGGGGCCTGAAGCTTTCTTT

J: TRBJ2-1
D: TRBD2
V: TRBV28
size: .
CDR3: CASSLTSGSSYNEQFF
DNA: TGTGCCAGCAGTTTGACTAGCGGTAGCTCCTACAATGAGCAGTTCTTC

J: TRBJ1-2
D: TRBD1
V: TRBV3-1
size: .
CDR3: CTSSREDRASGYTF
DNA: TGTACCAGCAGCCGAGAGGACAGGGCATCTGGCTACACCTTC

J: TRBJ2-7
D: .
V: TRBV5-1
size: many
CDR3: CASSLAGGGISYEQYF
DNA: TGCGCCAGCAGCTTGGCCGGAGGGGGCATATCCTACGAGCAGTACTTC

J: TRBJ1-1
D: .
V: TRBV7-6
size: .
CDR3: CASSSPMQGWNAFF
DNA: TGTGCCAGCAGCTCCCCCATGCAGGGGTGGAATGCTTTCTTT

J: TRBJ2-7
D: .
V: TRBV9
size: many
CDR3: CASSVTSRSEQYF
DNA: TGTGCCAGCAGCGTTACCAGCAGGTCCGAGCAGTACTTC

J: TRBJ1-5
D: TRBD1
V: TRBV12-3/TRBV12-4
size: few
CDR3: CASSPRDSYQPQHF
DNA: TGTGCCAGCAGTCCAAGGGACAGTTATCAGCCCCAGCATTTT

J: TRBJ2-3
D: TRBD1
V: TRBV4-1
size: .
CDR3: CASSQQTGTPTDTQYF
DNA: TGCGCCAGCAGCCAACAGACAGGGACCCCCACAGATACGCAGTATTTT

J: TRBJ2-3
D: TRBD2
V: TRBV20-1
size: many
CDR3: CSPAGLAARDTQYF
DNA: TGCAGTCCAGCCGGACTAGCGGCGAGGGATACGCAGTATTTT

J: TRBJ2-1
D: TRBD2
V: TRBV9
size: few
CDR3: CASSVGASGYNEQFF
DNA: TGTGCCAGCAGCGTAGGAGCTAGCGGCTACAATGAGCAGTTCTTC

J: TRBJ1-1
D: .
V: TRBV7-8
size: few
CDR3: CASSSGPPTMNTEAFF
DNA: TGTGCCAGCAGCTCCGGGCCCCCAACCATGAACACTGAAGCTTTCTTT

J: TRBJ1-2
D: TRBD1
V: TRBV30
size: many
CDR3: CACLPQGYYGYTF
DNA: TGTGCCTGCCTCCCACAGGGGTACTATGGCTACACCTTC

J: TRBJ2-7
D: .
V: TRBV19
size: few
CDR3: CASSIKGTYEQYF
DNA: TGTGCCAGTAGTATAAAGGGAACCTACGAGCAGTACTTC

J: TRBJ2-3
D: .
V: TRBV10-3
size: few
CDR3: CAISGEFTDTQYF
DNA: TGTGCCATCTCCGGAGAGTTCACAGATACGCAGTATTTT

J: TRBJ2-7
D: .
V: TRBV6-1
size: many
CDR3: CASSEALLSSYEQYF
DNA: TGTGCCAGCAGTGAAGCGCTTCTGAGCTCCTACGAGCAGTACTTC